This TCR beta chain was retrieved from a study of blood T cell repertoires in COVID-19. Looking at the study overall: Acute-phase and convalescent COVID-19 samples originated in the United States, Italy and Spain. T cells, B-cell-depleted T cells, or PBMCs provided the cDNA or gDNA that served as material.

Germline lookup yields CDR1 MGHDK and CDR2 SYGVNS. The length of the CDR3 is 16 residues. V lost 0 bases and J lost 3, with 14 bases in between. Sequencing was performed with immunoSEQ multiplex PCR; in TCRdb, only in-frame clones are kept and a portion is missing. The profile shows 250,000 to 350,000 clones, approximately 90% of them singletons. This TCR was sampled from a woman aged 45-65 years with active or convalescent COVID-19. Sequencing used peripheral blood. This chain joins TRBV25-1 and TRBJ1-1; D possibly corresponds to TRBD1 (6 bases). The CDR3 sequence is CASSEYSGGRDTEAFF. CDR3 bases: TGTGCCAGCAGTGAATATAGCGGGGGCAGGGACACTGAAGCTTTCTTT.